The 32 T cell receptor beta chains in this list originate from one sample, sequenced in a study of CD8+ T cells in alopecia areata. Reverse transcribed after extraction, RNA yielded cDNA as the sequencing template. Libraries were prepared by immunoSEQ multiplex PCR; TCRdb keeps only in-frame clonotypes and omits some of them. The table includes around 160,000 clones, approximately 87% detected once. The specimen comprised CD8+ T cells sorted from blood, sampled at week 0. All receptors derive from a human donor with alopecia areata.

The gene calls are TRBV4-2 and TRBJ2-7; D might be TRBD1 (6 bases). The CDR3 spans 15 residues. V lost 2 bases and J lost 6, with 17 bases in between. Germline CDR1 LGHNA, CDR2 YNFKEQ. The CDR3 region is CASSQSAGERSEQYF. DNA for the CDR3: TGTGCCAGCAGCCAAAGTGCAGGGGAGAGGAGCGAGCAGTACTTC.

CDR3 sequence (DNA): TGTGCCAGCAGTGAAAGGTTTAACGGGGAGCTGTTTTTT. Protein product: CASSERFNGELFF. This chain uses TRBV2 with TRBJ2-2; D gene uncertain. Per germline, CDR1 SNHLY and CDR2 FYNNEI. This CDR3 is 13 amino acids long. Between the trimmed V and J ends, which lost 2 bases and 7 bases, there was a span of 8 bases.

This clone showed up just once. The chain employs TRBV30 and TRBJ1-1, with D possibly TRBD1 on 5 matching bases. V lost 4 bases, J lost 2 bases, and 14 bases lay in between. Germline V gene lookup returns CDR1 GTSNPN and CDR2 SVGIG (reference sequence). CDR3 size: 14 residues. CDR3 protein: CAWNLWGPNTEAFF. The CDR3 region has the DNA TGTGCCTGGAACCTGTGGGGCCCAAACACTGAAGCTTTCTTT. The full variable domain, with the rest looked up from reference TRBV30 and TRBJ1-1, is SQTIHQWPATLVQPVGSPLSLECTVEGTSNPNLYWYRQAAGRGLQLLFYSVGIGQISSEVPQNLSASRPQDRQFILSSKKLLLSDSGFYLCAWNLWGPNTEAFFGQGTRLTVV.

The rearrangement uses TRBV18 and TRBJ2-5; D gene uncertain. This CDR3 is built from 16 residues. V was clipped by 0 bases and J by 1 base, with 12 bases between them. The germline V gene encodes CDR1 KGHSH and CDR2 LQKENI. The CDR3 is CASSPPVVAPQETQYF. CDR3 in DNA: TGTGCCAGCTCACCACCGGTTGTGGCTCCCCAAGAGACCCAGTACTTC.

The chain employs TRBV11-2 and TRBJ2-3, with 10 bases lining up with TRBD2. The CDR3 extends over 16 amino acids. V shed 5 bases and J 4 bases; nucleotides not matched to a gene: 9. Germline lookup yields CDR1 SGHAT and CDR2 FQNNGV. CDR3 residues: CASSPGTSVSADTQYF. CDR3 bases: TGTGCCAGCAGCCCCGGGACTAGCGTGTCGGCAGATACGCAGTATTTT.

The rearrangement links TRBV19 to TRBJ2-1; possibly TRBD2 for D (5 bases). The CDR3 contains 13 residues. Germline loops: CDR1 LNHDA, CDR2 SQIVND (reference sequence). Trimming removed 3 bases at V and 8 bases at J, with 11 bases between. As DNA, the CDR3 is TGTGCCAGTAGTATGAACGTGGGAGATGAGCAGTTCTTC. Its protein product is CASSMNVGDEQFF.

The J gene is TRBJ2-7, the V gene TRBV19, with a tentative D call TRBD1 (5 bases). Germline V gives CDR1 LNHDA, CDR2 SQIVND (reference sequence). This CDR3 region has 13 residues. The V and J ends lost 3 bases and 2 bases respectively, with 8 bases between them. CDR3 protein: CASSMAGTYEQYF. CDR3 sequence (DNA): TGTGCCAGTAGTATGGCAGGGACCTACGAGCAGTACTTC.

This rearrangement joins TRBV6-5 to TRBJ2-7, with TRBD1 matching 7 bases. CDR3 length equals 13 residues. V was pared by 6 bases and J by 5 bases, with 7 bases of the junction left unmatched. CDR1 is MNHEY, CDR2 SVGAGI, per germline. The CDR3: CASRPQGSDEQYF. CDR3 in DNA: TGTGCCAGCAGACCACAGGGGAGCGACGAGCAGTACTTC.

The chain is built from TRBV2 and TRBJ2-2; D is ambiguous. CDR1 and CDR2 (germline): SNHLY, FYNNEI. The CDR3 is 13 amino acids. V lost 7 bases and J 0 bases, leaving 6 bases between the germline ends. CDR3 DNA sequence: TGTGCCAGCACCAAACCGAACACCGGGGAGCTGTTTTTT. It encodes CASTKPNTGELFF.

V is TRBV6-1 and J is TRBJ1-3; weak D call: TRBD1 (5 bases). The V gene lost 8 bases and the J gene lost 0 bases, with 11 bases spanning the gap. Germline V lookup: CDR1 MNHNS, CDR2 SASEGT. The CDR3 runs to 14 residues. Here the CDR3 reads CASGTGSSGNTIYF. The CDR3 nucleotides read TGTGCCAGCGGGACGGGGAGCTCTGGAAACACCATATATTTT.

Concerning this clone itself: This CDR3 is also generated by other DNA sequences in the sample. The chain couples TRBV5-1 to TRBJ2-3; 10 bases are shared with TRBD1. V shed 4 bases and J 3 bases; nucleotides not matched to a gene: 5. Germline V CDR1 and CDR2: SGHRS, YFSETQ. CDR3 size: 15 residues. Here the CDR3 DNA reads TGCGCCAGCAGCCTGGGACAGGGGTCGACAGATACGCAGTATTTT. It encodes CASSLGQGSTDTQYF.

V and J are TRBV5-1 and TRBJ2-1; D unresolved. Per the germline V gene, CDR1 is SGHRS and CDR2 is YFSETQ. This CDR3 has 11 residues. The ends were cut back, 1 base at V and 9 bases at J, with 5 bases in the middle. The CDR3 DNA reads TGCGCCAGCAGCTTGAGCTCTGAGCAGTTCTTC. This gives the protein CASSLSSEQFF.

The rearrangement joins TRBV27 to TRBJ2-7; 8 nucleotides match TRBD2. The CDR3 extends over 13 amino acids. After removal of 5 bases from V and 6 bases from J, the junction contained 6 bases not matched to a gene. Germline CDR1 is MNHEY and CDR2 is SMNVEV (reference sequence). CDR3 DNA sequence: TGTGCCAGCAGTCTCCGACTAGCGTTCGAGCAGTACTTC. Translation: CASSLRLAFEQYF.

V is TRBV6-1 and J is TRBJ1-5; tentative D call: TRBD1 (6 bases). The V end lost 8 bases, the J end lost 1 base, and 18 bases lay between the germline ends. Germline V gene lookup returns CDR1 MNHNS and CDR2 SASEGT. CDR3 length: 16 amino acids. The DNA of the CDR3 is TGTGCCAGCGGTGGGGCAGGGGAGAACAGCAATCAGCCCCAGCATTTT. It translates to CASGGAGENSNQPQHF.

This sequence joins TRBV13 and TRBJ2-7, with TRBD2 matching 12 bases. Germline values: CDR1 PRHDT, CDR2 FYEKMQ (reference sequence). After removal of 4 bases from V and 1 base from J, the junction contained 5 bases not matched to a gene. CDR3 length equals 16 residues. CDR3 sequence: CASSSPGLAGSYEQYF. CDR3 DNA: TGTGCCAGCAGCTCTCCGGGACTAGCGGGTTCCTACGAGCAGTACTTC.

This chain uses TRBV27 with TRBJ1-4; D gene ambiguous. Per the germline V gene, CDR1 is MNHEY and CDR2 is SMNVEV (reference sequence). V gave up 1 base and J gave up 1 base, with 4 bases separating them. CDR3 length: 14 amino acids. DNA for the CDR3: TGTGCCAGCAGTTTATTAGGAACTAATGAAAAACTGTTTTTT. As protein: CASSLLGTNEKLFF.

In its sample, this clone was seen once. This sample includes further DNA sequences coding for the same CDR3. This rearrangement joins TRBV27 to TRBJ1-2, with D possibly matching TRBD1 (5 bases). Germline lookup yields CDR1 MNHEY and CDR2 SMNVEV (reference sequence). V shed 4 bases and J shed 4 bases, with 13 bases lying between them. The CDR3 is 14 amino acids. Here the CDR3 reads CASSSPGTGYGYTF. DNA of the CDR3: TGTGCCAGCAGTTCTCCGGGGACGGGCTATGGCTACACCTTC.

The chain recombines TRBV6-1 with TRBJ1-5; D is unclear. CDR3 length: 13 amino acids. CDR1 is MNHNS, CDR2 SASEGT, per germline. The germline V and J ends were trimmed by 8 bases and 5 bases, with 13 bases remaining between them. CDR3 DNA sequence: TGTGCCAGCCGCCCTTTGGGCTATCAGCCCCAGCATTTT. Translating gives CASRPLGYQPQHF.

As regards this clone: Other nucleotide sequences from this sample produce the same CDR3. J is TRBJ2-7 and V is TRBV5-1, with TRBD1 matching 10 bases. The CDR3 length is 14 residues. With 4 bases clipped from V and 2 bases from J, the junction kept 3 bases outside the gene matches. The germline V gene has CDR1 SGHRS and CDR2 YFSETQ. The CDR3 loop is CASSLGTGAYEQYF. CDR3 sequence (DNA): TGCGCCAGCAGCCTAGGGACAGGGGCCTACGAGCAGTACTTC.

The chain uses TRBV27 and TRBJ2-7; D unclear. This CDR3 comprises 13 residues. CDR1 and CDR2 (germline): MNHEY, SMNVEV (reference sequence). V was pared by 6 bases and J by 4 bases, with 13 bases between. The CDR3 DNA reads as TGTGCCAGCAGCCACCGACCGGTATACGAGCAGTACTTC. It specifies CASSHRPVYEQYF.

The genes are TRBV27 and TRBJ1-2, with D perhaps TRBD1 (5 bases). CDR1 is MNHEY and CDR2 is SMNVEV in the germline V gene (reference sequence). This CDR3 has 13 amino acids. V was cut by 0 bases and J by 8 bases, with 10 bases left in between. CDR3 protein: CASSLSRRDGYTF. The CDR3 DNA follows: TGTGCCAGCAGTTTATCGAGGAGGGACGGCTACACCTTC.

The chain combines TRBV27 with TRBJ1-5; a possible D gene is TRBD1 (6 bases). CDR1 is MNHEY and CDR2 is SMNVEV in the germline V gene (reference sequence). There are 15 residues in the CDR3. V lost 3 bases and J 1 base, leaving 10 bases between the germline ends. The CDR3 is CASSFAGQSNQPQHF. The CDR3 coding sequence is TGTGCCAGCAGTTTCGCAGGACAGAGCAATCAGCCCCAGCATTTT.

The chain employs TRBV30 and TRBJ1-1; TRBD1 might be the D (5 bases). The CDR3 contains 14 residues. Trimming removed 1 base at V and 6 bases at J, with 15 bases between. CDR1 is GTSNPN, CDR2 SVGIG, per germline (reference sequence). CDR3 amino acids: CAWSEGSGASEAFF. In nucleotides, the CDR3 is TGTGCCTGGAGTGAAGGAAGTGGGGCATCTGAAGCTTTCTTT.

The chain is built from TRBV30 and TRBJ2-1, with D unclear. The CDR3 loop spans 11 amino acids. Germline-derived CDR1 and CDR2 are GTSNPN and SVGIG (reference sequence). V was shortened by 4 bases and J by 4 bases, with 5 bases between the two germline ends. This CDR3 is CAWNEYNEQFF. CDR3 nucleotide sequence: TGTGCCTGGAACGAGTACAATGAGCAGTTCTTC.

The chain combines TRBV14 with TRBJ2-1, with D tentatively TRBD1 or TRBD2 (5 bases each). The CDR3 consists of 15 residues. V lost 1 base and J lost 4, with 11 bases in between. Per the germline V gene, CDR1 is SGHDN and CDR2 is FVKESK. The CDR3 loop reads CASSQGRGGYNEQFF. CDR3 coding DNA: TGTGCCAGCAGCCAAGGCCGGGGCGGTTACAATGAGCAGTTCTTC.

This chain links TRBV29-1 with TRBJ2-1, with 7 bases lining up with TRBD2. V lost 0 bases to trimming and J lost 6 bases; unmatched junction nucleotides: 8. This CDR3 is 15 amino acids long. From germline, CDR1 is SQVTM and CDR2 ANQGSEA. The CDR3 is CSVEDMAGEINEQFF. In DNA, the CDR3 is TGCAGCGTTGAAGACATGGCGGGAGAGATCAATGAGCAGTTCTTC.

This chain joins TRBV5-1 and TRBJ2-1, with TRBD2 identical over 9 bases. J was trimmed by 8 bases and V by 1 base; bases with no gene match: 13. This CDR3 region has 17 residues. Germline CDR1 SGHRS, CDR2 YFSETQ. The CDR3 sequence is CASSLIGLAGPEDEQFF. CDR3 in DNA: TGCGCCAGCAGCTTGATTGGCCTAGCGGGGCCAGAGGATGAGCAGTTCTTC. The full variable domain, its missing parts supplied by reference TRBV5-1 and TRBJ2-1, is KAGVTQTPRYLIKTRGQQVTLSCSPISGHRSVSWYQQTPGQGLQFLFEYFSETQRNKGNFPGRFSGRQFSNSRSEMNVSTLELGDSALYLCASSLIGLAGPEDEQFFGPGTRLTVL.

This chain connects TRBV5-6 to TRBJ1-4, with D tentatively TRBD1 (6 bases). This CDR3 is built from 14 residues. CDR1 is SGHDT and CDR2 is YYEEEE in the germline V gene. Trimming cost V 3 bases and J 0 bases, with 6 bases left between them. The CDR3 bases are TGTGCCAGCAGCTCAGGGGCAACTAATGAAAAACTGTTTTTT. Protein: CASSSGATNEKLFF.

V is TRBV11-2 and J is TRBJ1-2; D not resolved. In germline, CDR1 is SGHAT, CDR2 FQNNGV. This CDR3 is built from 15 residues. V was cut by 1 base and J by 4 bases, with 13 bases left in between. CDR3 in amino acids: CASSLAPETGYGYTF. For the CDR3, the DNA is TGTGCCAGCAGCTTAGCCCCAGAGACGGGCTATGGCTACACCTTC.

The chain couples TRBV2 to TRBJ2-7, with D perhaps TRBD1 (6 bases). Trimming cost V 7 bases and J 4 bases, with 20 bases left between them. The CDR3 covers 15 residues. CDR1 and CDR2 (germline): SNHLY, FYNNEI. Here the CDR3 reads CASNFLTGTRYEQYF. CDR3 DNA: TGTGCCAGCAACTTTCTCACAGGGACCCGGTACGAGCAGTACTTC.

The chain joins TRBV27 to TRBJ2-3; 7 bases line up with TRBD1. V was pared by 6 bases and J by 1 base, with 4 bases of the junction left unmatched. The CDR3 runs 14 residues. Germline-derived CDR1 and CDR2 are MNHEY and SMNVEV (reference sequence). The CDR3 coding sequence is TGTGCCAGCAGGATTGGACAGGGCACAGATACGCAGTATTTT. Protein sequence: CASRIGQGTDTQYF.

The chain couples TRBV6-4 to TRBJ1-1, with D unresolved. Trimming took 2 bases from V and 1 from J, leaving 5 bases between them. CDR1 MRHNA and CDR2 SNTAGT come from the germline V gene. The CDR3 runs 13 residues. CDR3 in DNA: TGTGCCAGCAGTGACGGGCGGAACACTGAAGCTTTCTTT. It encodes CASSDGRNTEAFF.